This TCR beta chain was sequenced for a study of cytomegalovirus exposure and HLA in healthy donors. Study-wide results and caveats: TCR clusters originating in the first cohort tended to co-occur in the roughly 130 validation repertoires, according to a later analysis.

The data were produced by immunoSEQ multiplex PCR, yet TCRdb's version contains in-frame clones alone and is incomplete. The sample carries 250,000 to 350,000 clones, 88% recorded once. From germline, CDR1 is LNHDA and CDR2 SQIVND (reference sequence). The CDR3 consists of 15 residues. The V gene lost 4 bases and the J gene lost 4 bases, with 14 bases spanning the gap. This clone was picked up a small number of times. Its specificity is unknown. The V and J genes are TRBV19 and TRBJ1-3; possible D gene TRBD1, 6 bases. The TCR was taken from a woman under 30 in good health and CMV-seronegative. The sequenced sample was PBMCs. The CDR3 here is CASSTYRDIGNTIYF. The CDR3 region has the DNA TGTGCCAGTAGTACATACCGGGACATCGGAAACACCATATATTTT.